This T cell receptor beta chain comes out of a study of PD-L1 blockade in urothelial cancer. Data came from immunoSEQ multiplex PCR; TCRdb stores just in-frame clones and leaves some out. Of 70,000 to 75,000 clones in the sample, 84% were seen once. The clonotype originates from a man between 65 and 79 years old with urothelial cancer. Specimen: PBMCs, collected around atezolizumab (anti-PD-L1) treatment.

The chain's CDR3 is CASTHRDEQFF. In DNA form, the CDR3 reads TGTGCCAGCACACACAGGGATGAGCAGTTCTTC. The V and J genes are TRBV19 and TRBJ2-1; TRBD1 might be the D (6 bases). This CDR3 contains 11 residues. V dropped 9 bases and J dropped 8 bases, with 11 bases sitting between them. Looked up from germline, CDR1 is LNHDA and CDR2 is SQIVND (reference sequence).